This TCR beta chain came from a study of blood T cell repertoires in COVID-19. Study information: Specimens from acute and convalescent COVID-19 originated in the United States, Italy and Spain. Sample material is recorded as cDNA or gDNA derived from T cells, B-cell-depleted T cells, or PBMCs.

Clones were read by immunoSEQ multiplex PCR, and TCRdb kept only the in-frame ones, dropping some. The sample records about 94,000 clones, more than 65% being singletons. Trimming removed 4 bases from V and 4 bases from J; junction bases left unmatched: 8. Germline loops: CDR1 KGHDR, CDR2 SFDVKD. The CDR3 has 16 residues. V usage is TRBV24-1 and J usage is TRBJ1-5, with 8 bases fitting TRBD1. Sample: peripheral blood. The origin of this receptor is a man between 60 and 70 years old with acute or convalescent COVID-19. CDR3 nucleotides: TGTGCCACCAGTGACCCAACAGGGGGAAATAATCAGCCCCAGCATTTT. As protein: CATSDPTGGNNQPQHF.